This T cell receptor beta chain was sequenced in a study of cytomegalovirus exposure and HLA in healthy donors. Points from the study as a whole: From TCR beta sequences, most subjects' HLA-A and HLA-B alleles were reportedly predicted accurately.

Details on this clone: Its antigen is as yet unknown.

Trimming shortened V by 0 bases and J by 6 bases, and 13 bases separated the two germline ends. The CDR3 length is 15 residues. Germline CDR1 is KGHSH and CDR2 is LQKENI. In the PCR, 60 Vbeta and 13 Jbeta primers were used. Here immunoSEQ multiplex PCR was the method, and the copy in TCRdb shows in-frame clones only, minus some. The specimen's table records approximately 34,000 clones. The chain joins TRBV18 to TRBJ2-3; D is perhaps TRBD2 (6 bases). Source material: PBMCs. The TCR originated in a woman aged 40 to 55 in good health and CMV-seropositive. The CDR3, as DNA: TGTGCCAGCTCACCACCGTCCCGCGGGGCGGATACGCAGTATTTT. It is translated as CASSPPSRGADTQYF. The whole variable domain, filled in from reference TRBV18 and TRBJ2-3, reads NAGVMQNPRHLVRRRGQEARLRCSPMKGHSHVYWYRQLPEEGLKFMVYLQKENIIDESGMPKERFSAEFPKEGPSILRIQQVVRGDSAAYFCASSPPSRGADTQYFGPGTRLTVL.